These 15 T cell receptor beta chains came from one sample sequenced in a study of T-cell reconstitution after alpha-beta-depleted transplantation in children. A TCRbeta library incorporating unique molecular identifiers was prepared. TCRdb reprocessed the PCR reads via MiXCR and lists one record per CDR3 protein. The data hold 500,000 to 750,000 distinct CDR3 sequences, with under 15% observed a single time. Sequencing was performed on PBMCs, mostly from graft donor cells, taken 360 days after TCRalphabeta/CD19-depleted stem cell transplant. Receptor source: a male patient aged 10 to 17 who had a stem cell transplant for acute myeloid leukemia, so the T cells may come from the graft donor.

This chain joins TRBV20-1 and TRBJ2-7, with TRBD2 matching over 8 bases. Germline V gives CDR1 DFQATT, CDR2 SNEGSKA (reference sequence). V trimming: 2 bases; J trimming: 7 bases; junction bases outside the gene matches: 10. This CDR3 is built from 14 residues. In DNA form, the CDR3 reads TGCAGTGCTAGAACCCCGTTAGCGGGGCGTGAGCAGTACTTC. Translation: CSARTPLAGREQYF.

A few counts support this clonotype. V is TRBV10-3 and J is TRBJ2-1, with TRBD1 as a possible D gene (6 bases). The CDR3 is 14 residues long. Trimming removed 2 bases from V and 2 bases from J, with 7 bases in between. Germline V CDR1 and CDR2: ENHRY, SYGVKD. DNA for the CDR3: TGTGCCATCAGTGAGGGACAGCCCTACAATGAGCAGTTCTTC. Its translation: CAISEGQPYNEQFF.

This clonotype was observed a handful of times. This chain connects TRBV20-1 to TRBJ1-6; D not resolved. Per the germline V gene, CDR1 is DFQATT and CDR2 is SNEGSKA (reference sequence). V was clipped by 0 bases and J by 10 bases, with 13 bases between them. The CDR3 contains 14 residues. CDR3 in amino acids: CSAREGRMFSPLHF. CDR3 nucleotide sequence: TGCAGTGCTAGAGAGGGCAGAATGTTCTCACCCCTCCACTTT.

The chain joins TRBV25-1 to TRBJ1-2; D is uncertain. The CDR3 is 14 residues long. CDR1 is MGHDK and CDR2 is SYGVNS in the germline V gene. V was trimmed by 4 bases and J by 4 bases, leaving 13 bases between them. The CDR3 nucleotides are TGTGCCAGCAGTGGGGAACCCTTCCCCTATGGCTACACCTTC. Residues: CASSGEPFPYGYTF.

This clonotype has at least ten counts. The CDR3 bases are TGCAGTGCTAGAGGGACTAGCGACTACGAGCAGTACTTC. Translating it yields CSARGTSDYEQYF. The V and J genes are TRBV20-1 and TRBJ2-7; 9 bases line up with TRBD2. The V gene's germline CDR1 is DFQATT and CDR2 SNEGSKA (reference sequence). CDR3 length: 13 residues. Unmatched junction bases numbered 1, after V lost 1 base and J lost 3 bases.

CDR3 nucleotide sequence: TGTGCCAGCAGCCCTCTAGGCCTGATTACTGGTTCGTTCTTC. Translated, it gives CASSPLGLITGSFF. The chain recombines TRBV7-2 with TRBJ2-1; D is uncertain. The germline V gene encodes CDR1 SGHTA and CDR2 FQGNSA. The CDR3 runs 14 residues. The V end was cut by 5 bases, the J end by 15 bases, with 23 bases between.

J is TRBJ2-7 and V is TRBV20-1; D remains ambiguous. Germline V CDR1 and CDR2: DFQATT, SNEGSKA (reference sequence). V lost 2 bases and J lost 1, with 6 bases in between. This CDR3 region has 12 residues. This chain's CDR3 is CSARIGSYEQYF. Written as DNA, the CDR3 is TGCAGTGCTAGAATAGGATCCTACGAGCAGTACTTC.

J is TRBJ1-1 and V is TRBV10-3; no reliable D call. CDR3 length equals 13 residues. CDR1 and CDR2 from the germline V gene are ENHRY and SYGVKD. Trimming removed 5 bases at V and 1 base at J, with 8 bases between. CDR3 nucleotides: TGTGCCATCAGTTCCAAGGGGAACACTGAAGCTTTCTTT. It translates to CAISSKGNTEAFF.

This clonotype was seen many times. V and J are TRBV29-1 and TRBJ2-3, with D possibly being TRBD1 or TRBD2 (6 bases each). The CDR3 spans 12 residues. Trimming shortened V by 7 bases and J by 7 bases, and 15 bases separated the two germline ends. The germline gives CDR1 SQVTM, CDR2 ANQGSEA. The CDR3 protein is CSGQGGDNTQYF. CDR3 in DNA: TGCAGCGGGCAAGGAGGGGACAATACGCAGTATTTT.

This clonotype has at least ten counts. V gene TRBV7-2 combines with J gene TRBJ2-3; possible D gene TRBD1, 6 bases. Trimming took off 5 bases at V and 0 bases at J, with 9 bases between the two ends. The CDR3 is 14 residues long. Germline V lookup: CDR1 SGHTA, CDR2 FQGNSA. CDR3 in DNA: TGTGCCAGCAGCCCCGGGACAAGCACAGATACGCAGTATTTT. It specifies CASSPGTSTDTQYF.

V usage is TRBV6-2 or TRBV6-3 and J usage is TRBJ2-1, with D unresolved. There are 15 residues in the CDR3. The germline V and J ends were trimmed by 8 bases and 3 bases, with 17 bases remaining between them. Germline loops: CDR1 MNHEY, CDR2 SVGEGT. The CDR3 is CASARWLQDYNEQFF. The CDR3 nucleotides are TGTGCCAGCGCAAGGTGGCTCCAGGACTACAATGAGCAGTTCTTC.

V gene TRBV20-1 combines with J gene TRBJ2-1, with 9 bases that match TRBD2. V lost 6 bases and J lost 4; bases outside the gene matches: 13. Germline CDR1 DFQATT, CDR2 SNEGSKA (reference sequence). The CDR3 spans 16 residues. CDR3 amino acids: CSAIPGTSIGYNEQFF. The CDR3 DNA is TGCAGTGCCATACCTGGGACTAGCATAGGTTACAATGAGCAGTTCTTC.

The chain has TRBV20-1 and TRBJ2-7, with D tentatively TRBD2 (5 bases). Germline CDR1 and CDR2: DFQATT and SNEGSKA (reference sequence). Deletions cut 6 bases from V and 0 bases from J, with 9 bases between. The CDR3 totals 12 residues. The DNA for the CDR3 is TGCAGTGCGGGAGAAAGCTCCTACGAGCAGTACTTC. Its protein is CSAGESSYEQYF.

This clonotype was seen just once. A read error may be the cause here, since a much bigger clone is one base away. Given the absence of the conserved phenylalanine or tryptophan at the CDR3 end, a read error is likely. CDR3 sequence: CASSLDPRNEQFY. The CDR3, as DNA: TGTGCCAGCAGCTTAGATCCAAGGAATGAGCAGTTCTAC. This chain uses TRBV11-3 with TRBJ2-1; D is unclear. The germline V and J ends were trimmed by 0 bases and 7 bases, with 7 bases remaining between them. Germline values: CDR1 SGHNT, CDR2 YENEEA. This CDR3 spans 13 amino acids.

A few counts support this clonotype. This chain links TRBV7-8 with TRBJ2-7; 10 bases are shared with TRBD2. Germline-derived CDR1 and CDR2 are SGHVS and FQNEAQ. The CDR3 is made up of 16 amino acids. V shed 5 bases and J 0 bases; nucleotides not matched to a gene: 7. The CDR3 is CASSPPGTSVSYEQYF. The DNA for the CDR3 is TGTGCCAGCAGCCCCCCCGGGACTAGCGTCTCCTACGAGCAGTACTTC.